The TCR beta chain under discussion was sequenced for a study of PD-1 blockade in classical Hodgkin lymphoma. With regard to this clone: The target antigen is unknown.

Looked up from germline, CDR1 is MNHEY and CDR2 is SVGAGI. V dropped 4 bases and J dropped 4; count of bases not matched to a gene: 13. The CDR3 length is 16 residues. Profiled with immunoSEQ multiplex PCR; TCRdb holds only in-frame clones, not every one. Among about 15,000 clones, 60% to 75% were seen once, and the ten largest hold 7.8%. Sample time point: cycle 4 day 1 (C4D1), after 5 to 7 weeks of nivolumab. Every patient had relapsed following autologous stem cell transplantation, and cohorts differed in brentuximab vedotin exposure. Complete response, partial response or progressive disease made up the best responses. Whole-study findings and limits: The baseline diversity of complete responders showed similarity to that of newly diagnosed patients. Patients excluded were those beginning nivolumab under 1 year after ASCT. Although disease activity or prior therapy may be involved, causes of the repertoire differences remain undefined.

The chain employs TRBV6-5 and TRBJ2-7; 7 positions agree with TRBD1. The sequence was collected from a human donor with classical Hodgkin lymphoma. The sample consisted of peripheral blood mononuclear cells (PBMCs), taken before the fourth cycle of nivolumab. The CDR3 spells CASSSSAGHRGYEQYF. Written as DNA, the CDR3 is TGTGCCAGCAGTTCCAGCGCGGGCCACAGGGGTTACGAGCAGTACTTC.